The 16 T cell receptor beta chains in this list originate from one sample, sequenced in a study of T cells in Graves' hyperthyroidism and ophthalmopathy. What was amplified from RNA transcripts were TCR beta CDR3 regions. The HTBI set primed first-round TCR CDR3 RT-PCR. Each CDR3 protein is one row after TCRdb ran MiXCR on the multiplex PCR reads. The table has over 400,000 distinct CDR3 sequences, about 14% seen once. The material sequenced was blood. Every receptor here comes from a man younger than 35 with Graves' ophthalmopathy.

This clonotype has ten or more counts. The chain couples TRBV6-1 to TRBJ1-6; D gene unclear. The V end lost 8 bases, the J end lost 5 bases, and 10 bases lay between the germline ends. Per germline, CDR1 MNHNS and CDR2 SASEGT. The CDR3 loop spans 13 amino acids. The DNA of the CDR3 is TGTGCCAGCTGGACCTGGGATAATTCACCCCTCCACTTT. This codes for CASWTWDNSPLHF.

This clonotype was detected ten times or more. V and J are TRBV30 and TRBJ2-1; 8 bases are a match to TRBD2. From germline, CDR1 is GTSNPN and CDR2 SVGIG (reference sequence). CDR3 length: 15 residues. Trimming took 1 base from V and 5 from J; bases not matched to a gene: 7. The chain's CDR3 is CAWSGGGGTNNEQFF. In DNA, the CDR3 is TGTGCCTGGAGTGGGGGCGGGGGGACAAACAATGAGCAGTTCTTC.

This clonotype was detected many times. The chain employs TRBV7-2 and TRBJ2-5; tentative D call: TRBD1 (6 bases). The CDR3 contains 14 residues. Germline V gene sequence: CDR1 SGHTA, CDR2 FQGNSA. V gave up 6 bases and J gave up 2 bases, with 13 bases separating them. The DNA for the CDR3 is TGTGCCAGCAGTTACAGGGATTGGCAAGAGACCCAGTACTTC. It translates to CASSYRDWQETQYF.

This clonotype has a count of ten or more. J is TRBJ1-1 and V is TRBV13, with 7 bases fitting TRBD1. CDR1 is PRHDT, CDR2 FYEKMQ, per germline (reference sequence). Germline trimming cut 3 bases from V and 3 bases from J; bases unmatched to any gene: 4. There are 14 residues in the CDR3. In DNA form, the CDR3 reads TGTGCCAGCAGCTTTTATGGGACAGACACTGAAGCTTTCTTT. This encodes CASSFYGTDTEAFF. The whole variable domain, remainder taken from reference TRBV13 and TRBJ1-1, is AAGVIQSPRHLIKEKRETATLKCYPIPRHDTVYWYQQGPGQDPQFLISFYEKMQSDKGSIPDRFSAQQFSDYHSELNMSSLELGDSALYFCASSFYGTDTEAFFGQGTRLTVV.

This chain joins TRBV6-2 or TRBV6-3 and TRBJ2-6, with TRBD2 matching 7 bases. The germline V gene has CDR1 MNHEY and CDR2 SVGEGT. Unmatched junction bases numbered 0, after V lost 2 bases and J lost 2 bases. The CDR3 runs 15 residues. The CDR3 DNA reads TGTGCCAGCAGTTACGGGGGGGCTGGGGCCAACGTCCTGACTTTC. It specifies CASSYGGAGANVLTF.

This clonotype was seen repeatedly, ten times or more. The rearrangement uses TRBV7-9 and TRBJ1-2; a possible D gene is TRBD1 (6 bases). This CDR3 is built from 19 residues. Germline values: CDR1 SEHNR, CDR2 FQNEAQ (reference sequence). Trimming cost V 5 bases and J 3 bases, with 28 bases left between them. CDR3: CASSTAGGAGSRVDYGYTF. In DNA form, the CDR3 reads TGTGCCAGCAGCACCGCCGGGGGGGCAGGGAGTCGGGTGGACTATGGCTACACCTTC. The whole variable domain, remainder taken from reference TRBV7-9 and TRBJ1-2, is DTGVSQNPRHKITKRGQNVTFRCDPISEHNRLYWYRQTLGQGPEFLTYFQNEAQLEKSRLLSDRFSAERPKGSFSTLEIQRTEQGDSAMYLCASSTAGGAGSRVDYGYTFGSGTRLTVV.

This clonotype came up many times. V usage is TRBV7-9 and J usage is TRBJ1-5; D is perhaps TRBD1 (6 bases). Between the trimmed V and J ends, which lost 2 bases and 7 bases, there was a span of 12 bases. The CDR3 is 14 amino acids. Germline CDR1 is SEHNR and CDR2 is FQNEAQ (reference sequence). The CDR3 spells CASSLPGVGQPQHF. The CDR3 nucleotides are TGTGCCAGCAGCTTACCAGGGGTCGGCCAGCCCCAGCATTTT.

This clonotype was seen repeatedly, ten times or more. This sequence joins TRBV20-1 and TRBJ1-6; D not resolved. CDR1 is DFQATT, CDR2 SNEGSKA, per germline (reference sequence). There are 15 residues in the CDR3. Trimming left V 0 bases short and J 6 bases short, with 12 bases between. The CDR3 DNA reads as TGCAGTGCTAGAGAGTTGGGTCACGGTAATTCACCCCTCCACTTT. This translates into CSARELGHGNSPLHF.

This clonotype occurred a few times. The CDR3 spells CSALTGERYNEQFF. In nucleotides, the CDR3 is TGCAGTGCACTGACAGGGGAGCGATACAATGAGCAGTTCTTC. The chain has TRBV20-1 and TRBJ2-1; TRBD1 agrees at 8 bases. This CDR3 is 14 amino acids long. V dropped 6 bases and J dropped 4; count of bases not matched to a gene: 8. Germline CDR1 reads DFQATT; CDR2 reads SNEGSKA (reference sequence).

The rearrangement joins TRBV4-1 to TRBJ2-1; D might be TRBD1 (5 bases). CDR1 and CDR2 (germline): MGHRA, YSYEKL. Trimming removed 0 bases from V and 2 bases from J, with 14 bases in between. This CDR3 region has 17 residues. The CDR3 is CASSQDVVRVPYNEQFF. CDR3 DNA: TGCGCCAGCAGCCAAGATGTCGTCAGGGTCCCCTACAATGAGCAGTTCTTC.

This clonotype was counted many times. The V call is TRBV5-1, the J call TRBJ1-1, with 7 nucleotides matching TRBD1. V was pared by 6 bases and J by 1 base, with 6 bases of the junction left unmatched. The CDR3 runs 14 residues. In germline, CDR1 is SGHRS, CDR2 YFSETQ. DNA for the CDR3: TGCGCCAGCACCCTGGGACAGCAGAACACTGAAGCTTTCTTT. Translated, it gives CASTLGQQNTEAFF.

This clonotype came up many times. As DNA, the CDR3 is TGTGCCAGTAGTCCTACTAGCGGGGTGGCTACGGAGACCCAGTACTTC. This translates into CASSPTSGVATETQYF. The chain recombines TRBV19 with TRBJ2-5; 10 bases match TRBD2. This CDR3 has 16 residues. From germline, CDR1 is LNHDA and CDR2 SQIVND (reference sequence). V trimming: 5 bases; J trimming: 5 bases; junction bases outside the gene matches: 11. The full variable domain, with the rest looked up from reference TRBV19 and TRBJ2-5, is DGGITQSPKYLFRKEGQNVTLSCEQNLNHDAMYWYRQDPGQGLRLIYYSQIVNDFQKGDIAEGYSVSREKKESFPLTVTSAQKNPTAFYLCASSPTSGVATETQYFGPGTRLLVL.

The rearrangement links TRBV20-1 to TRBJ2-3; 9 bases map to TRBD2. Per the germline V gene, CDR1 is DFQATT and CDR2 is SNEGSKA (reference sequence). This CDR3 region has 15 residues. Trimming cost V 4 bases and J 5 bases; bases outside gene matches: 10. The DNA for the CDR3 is TGCAGTGCTACCGGGATAGCGGGAGCGGAAGATACGCAGTATTTT. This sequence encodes CSATGIAGAEDTQYF.

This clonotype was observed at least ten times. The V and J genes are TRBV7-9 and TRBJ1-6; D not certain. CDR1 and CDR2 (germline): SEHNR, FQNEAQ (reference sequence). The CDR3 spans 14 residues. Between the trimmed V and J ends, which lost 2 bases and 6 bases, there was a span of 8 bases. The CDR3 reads CASSLTVPNSPLHF. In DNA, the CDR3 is TGTGCCAGCAGCTTAACAGTCCCTAATTCACCCCTCCACTTT. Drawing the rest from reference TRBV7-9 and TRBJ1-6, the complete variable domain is DTGVSQNPRHKITKRGQNVTFRCDPISEHNRLYWYRQTLGQGPEFLTYFQNEAQLEKSRLLSDRFSAERPKGSFSTLEIQRTEQGDSAMYLCASSLTVPNSPLHFGNGTRLTVT.

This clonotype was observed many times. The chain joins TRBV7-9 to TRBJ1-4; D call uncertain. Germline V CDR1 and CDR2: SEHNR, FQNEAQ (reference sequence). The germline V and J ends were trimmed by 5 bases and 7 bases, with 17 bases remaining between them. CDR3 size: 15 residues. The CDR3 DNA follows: TGTGCCAGCAGCGAATTAGGTTGGCGTTCTGAAAAACTGTTTTTT. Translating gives CASSELGWRSEKLFF.

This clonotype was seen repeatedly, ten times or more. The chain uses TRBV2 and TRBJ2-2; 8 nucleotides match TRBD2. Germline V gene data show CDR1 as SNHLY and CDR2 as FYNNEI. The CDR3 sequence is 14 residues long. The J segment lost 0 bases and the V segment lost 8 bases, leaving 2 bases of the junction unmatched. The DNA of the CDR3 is TGTGCCAGCGGGGGACTAGCGAACACCGGGGAGCTGTTTTTT. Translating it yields CASGGLANTGELFF.